This is a list of T cell receptor beta chains from one sample in a study of T cell responses to AZD1222 COVID-19 vaccine. Assay used: immunoSEQ multiplex PCR; TCRdb lists only in-frame clones, some missing. The profile covers 150,000 to 250,000 clones, with 80% to 95% appearing a single time and 3% to 4% taken by the ten largest. Sample: peripheral blood, taken 28 days after the second AZD1222 dose. The receptors were gathered from an adult who received the AZD1222 COVID-19 vaccine. The CDR3 runs from the conserved cysteine through the conserved F or W. A D gene is named only where the DNA matches it firmly. For some rows the clone size is stated as once, few or many, or as a class when expanded; others skip it.

>TRBD1|TRBJ1-2|TRBV5-4|-
CASSLPGTGYGYTF
>-|TRBJ1-6|TRBV10-2|-
CASRSGTRSPLHF
>-|TRBJ2-1|TRBV11-3|-
CASSYMDLDNEQFF
>-|TRBJ2-7|TRBV28|-
CASSLSSYEQYF
>TRBD1|TRBJ1-6|TRBV6-5|-
CASSYRTGVSPLHF
>TRBD1|TRBJ2-1|TRBV27|-
CASSLRLQSGQLNEQFF
>TRBD1|TRBJ1-4|TRBV28|-
CASGPTGWAEKLFF
>-|TRBJ1-6|TRBV30|-
CACPRRGHGYNSPLHF
>-|TRBJ2-5|TRBV2|-
CASSEALGVQQETQYF
>TRBD2|TRBJ2-3|TRBV2|once
CASSGGGLADTDTQYF
>-|TRBJ1-2|TRBV7-9|-
CASTSGGAIGYTF
>-|TRBJ1-5|TRBV3-1/TRBV3-2|-
CASSQGADNQPQHF
>-|TRBJ2-7|TRBV5-5|-
CASSLGDWDSYEQYF